These 14 T cell receptor beta chains share one sample of origin, sequenced in a study of radiotherapy plus CTLA-4 blockade in lung cancer. Repertoires were generated with immunoSEQ multiplex PCR, while TCRdb's copy carries only in-frame clones and drops some. The sample includes over 95,000 clones, roughly 79% seen only once; the top ten take around 2.8%. The specimen comprised peripheral blood, sampled from a patient treated with radiotherapy plus ipilimumab. The receptors shown here come from a human donor with non-small cell lung cancer who had a partial response to radiotherapy plus ipilimumab. Some clones in this sample may be carry-over from other donors' samples.

The chain is built from TRBV14 and TRBJ2-7; D unclear. Trimming took 6 bases from V and 0 from J, leaving 12 bases between them. The CDR3 loop spans 14 amino acids. Germline V lookup: CDR1 SGHDN, CDR2 FVKESK. In DNA, the CDR3 is TGTGCCAGCAGTCCGAGAGGTAGCTCCTACGAGCAGTACTTC. Protein: CASSPRGSSYEQYF.

This clone has just a few counts. The chain has TRBV28 and TRBJ1-4; weak D call: TRBD1 (6 bases). V lost 5 bases, J lost 3 bases, and 13 bases lay in between. Germline V gene data show CDR1 as MDHEN and CDR2 as SYDVKM. The CDR3 covers 15 residues. The CDR3 sequence: CASSATGQPNEKLFF. The CDR3 bases are TGTGCCAGCAGTGCAACGGGACAACCTAATGAAAAACTGTTTTTT.

This chain uses TRBV10-3 with TRBJ2-3, with D unclear. The CDR3 covers 14 residues. The ends were cut back, 5 bases at V and 2 bases at J, with 11 bases in the middle. Germline CDR1 ENHRY, CDR2 SYGVKD. CDR3 bases: TGTGCCATCAGTCTCCAACAGACCACAGATACGCAGTATTTT. Amino acids: CAISLQQTTDTQYF.

This rearrangement joins TRBV9 to TRBJ2-2, with TRBD2 matching over 11 bases. Germline lookup yields CDR1 SGDLS and CDR2 YYNGEE. The CDR3 extends over 22 amino acids. With V trimmed by 3 bases and J by 3 bases, 22 bases remained unmatched. Here the CDR3 DNA reads TGTGCCAGCAGCGCGAGGTCCAGTAGGTTGTTAGCGGGAGGGACGGACACCGGGGAGCTGTTTTTT. Protein product: CASSARSSRLLAGGTDTGELFF.

This chain uses TRBV27 with TRBJ2-1; 14 positions match TRBD2. Trimming cost V 5 bases and J 9 bases; bases outside gene matches: 9. Looked up from germline, CDR1 is MNHEY and CDR2 is SMNVEV (reference sequence). The CDR3 has 16 amino acids. CDR3 loop: CASSAGTSGSGGEQFF. The CDR3 coding sequence is TGTGCCAGCAGTGCCGGGACTAGCGGGAGTGGGGGTGAGCAGTTCTTC.

The chain employs TRBV10-2 and TRBJ2-4, with a weak D call TRBD1 (6 bases). Germline V gene data show CDR1 as WSHSY and CDR2 as SAAADI. The CDR3 totals 12 residues. Deletions cut 11 bases from V and 8 bases from J, with 16 bases between. As DNA, the CDR3 is TGCGCCGGGGGCCCAAAAGACCACATTCAGTACTTC. Translation gives CAGGPKDHIQYF.

This clone was detected only once. V usage is TRBV28 and J usage is TRBJ2-3; 8 bases line up with TRBD2. V shed 5 bases and J 4 bases; nucleotides not matched to a gene: 14. CDR1 is MDHEN and CDR2 is SYDVKM in the germline V gene. The CDR3 totals 17 residues. CDR3 sequence (DNA): TGTGCCAGCAGTCCGATGGTCCTTGGGACTAGATCAGATACGCAGTATTTT. Protein sequence: CASSPMVLGTRSDTQYF.

The count of this clone is one. The chain uses TRBV6-1 and TRBJ1-1, with D uncertain. V shed 4 bases and J shed 4 bases, with 16 bases lying between them. Germline V gives CDR1 MNHNS, CDR2 SASEGT. This CDR3 is built from 15 residues. In DNA, the CDR3 is TGTGCCAGCAGTGCCTTTGCGTCCTCGATCACTGAAGCTTTCTTT. It yields the protein CASSAFASSITEAFF.

The V call is TRBV19, the J call TRBJ1-1; D gene unclear. The CDR3 is 12 amino acids. Germline V lookup: CDR1 LNHDA, CDR2 SQIVND (reference sequence). The V end lost 1 base, the J end lost 4 bases, and 4 bases lay between the germline ends. CDR3: CASSIARTEAFF. The CDR3 coding sequence is TGTGCCAGTAGTATAGCCCGCACTGAAGCTTTCTTT. Full variable domain (missing parts from reference TRBV19 and TRBJ1-1): DGGITQSPKYLFRKEGQNVTLSCEQNLNHDAMYWYRQDPGQGLRLIYYSQIVNDFQKGDIAEGYSVSREKKESFPLTVTSAQKNPTAFYLCASSIARTEAFFGQGTRLTVV.

The gene calls are TRBV11-3 and TRBJ2-2, with TRBD1 matching over 7 bases. Unmatched junction bases numbered 7, after V lost 4 bases and J lost 8 bases. This CDR3 comprises 14 residues. The V gene's germline CDR1 is SGHNT and CDR2 YENEEA. CDR3 sequence (DNA): TGTGCCAGCAGCTCGAGACAGGGCCCGGGGGAGCTGTTTTTT. Protein: CASSSRQGPGELFF.

This clone showed up just once. The chain links TRBV28 to TRBJ2-5; TRBD2 matches at 12 bases. V dropped 9 bases and J dropped 5; count of bases not matched to a gene: 4. The CDR3 extends over 13 amino acids. The germline V gene encodes CDR1 MDHEN and CDR2 SYDVKM. CDR3 loop: CARGLAGWETQYF. In DNA form, the CDR3 reads TGTGCCAGAGGACTAGCGGGGTGGGAGACCCAGTACTTC.

J is TRBJ2-5 and V is TRBV7-2; D remains ambiguous. The CDR3 extends over 13 amino acids. The V gene lost 0 bases and the J gene lost 2 bases, with 4 bases spanning the gap. Per the germline V gene, CDR1 is SGHTA and CDR2 is FQGNSA. CDR3 nucleotide sequence: TGTGCCAGCAGCTTAGCATATCAAGAGACCCAGTACTTC. Encoded protein: CASSLAYQETQYF.

The chain recombines TRBV7-9 with TRBJ2-3; 9 nucleotides line up with TRBD2. Germline values: CDR1 SEHNR, CDR2 FQNEAQ (reference sequence). Trimming cost V 3 bases and J 8 bases; bases outside gene matches: 9. The CDR3 has 15 amino acids. The CDR3, as DNA: TGTGCCAGCAGCTTCGTGGCGGGAGGGCTAGGTACGCAGTATTTT. As protein: CASSFVAGGLGTQYF.

V and J are TRBV5-6 and TRBJ1-4; no reliable D call. Germline CDR1 reads SGHDT; CDR2 reads YYEEEE. The CDR3 runs 15 residues. V was shortened by 0 bases and J by 8 bases, with 14 bases between the two germline ends. The CDR3: CASSLGSGRGEKLFF. The DNA for the CDR3 is TGTGCCAGCAGCTTGGGCTCCGGGAGAGGAGAAAAACTGTTTTTT.